These 32 T cell receptor beta chains were all obtained from the same sample, sequenced in a study of tumor T cells in aggressive B-cell lymphoma. Measured with immunoSEQ multiplex PCR; TCRdb has only the in-frame clones, and not every one. The sample holds thousands of clones; around 95% are singletons and the top ten take 2% to 2.5%. The sequencing sample was made of tumor tissue. The receptors stem from an adult with diffuse large B cell lymphoma.

This chain joins TRBV19 and TRBJ1-2; 11 bases map to TRBD1. The CDR3 loop spans 16 amino acids. CDR1 LNHDA and CDR2 SQIVND come from the germline V gene (reference sequence). V was clipped by 6 bases and J by 7 bases; unmatched bases: 13. The CDR3, as DNA: TGTGCCAGTAGCCCCAGGACAGGGGGCGCATCTTTTGGCTACACCTTC. Translating it yields CASSPRTGGASFGYTF.

J is TRBJ2-6 and V is TRBV19; D ambiguous. V gave up 6 bases and J gave up 4 bases, with 13 bases separating them. CDR1 and CDR2 (germline): LNHDA, SQIVND (reference sequence). This CDR3 spans 15 amino acids. This chain's CDR3 is CASRPLIAGANVLTF. Written as DNA, the CDR3 is TGTGCCAGTAGACCACTCATTGCGGGGGCCAACGTCCTGACTTTC.

The chain recombines TRBV20-1 with TRBJ2-3; TRBD1 is a possible D gene (5 bases). Trimming took 7 bases from V and 2 from J, leaving 7 bases between them. The V gene's germline CDR1 is DFQATT and CDR2 SNEGSKA (reference sequence). The CDR3 contains 11 residues. In nucleotides, the CDR3 is TGCAGTGGCAGGGCCACAGATACGCAGTATTTT. Translation: CSGRATDTQYF.

In the case of this clone: A junction end diverges from the germline sequence, so it may reflect a read error. The chain uses TRBV15 and TRBJ1-4; TRBD1 matches at 10 bases. Germline assignment: CDR1 LNHNV and CDR2 YYDKDF (reference sequence). CDR3 size: 17 residues. CDR3 bases: TGTGCCACCAGCAGAGTTTGGGACAGGGGCCTTAATGAAAAACTGTCTTTT. Translation gives CATSRVWDRGLNEKLSF. Full variable domain (outside the CDR3, taken from reference TRBV15 and TRBJ1-4): DAMVIQNPRYQVTQFGKPVTLSCSQTLNHNVMYWYQQKSSQAPKLLFHYYDKDFNNEADTPDNFQSRRPNTSFCFLDIRSPGLGDTAMYLCATSRVWDRGLNEKLSFGSGTQLSVL.

The rearrangement links TRBV19 to TRBJ2-7; D remains unclear. Germline loops: CDR1 LNHDA, CDR2 SQIVND (reference sequence). The CDR3 is 15 residues long. V shed 1 base and J shed 1 base, with 11 bases lying between them. As DNA, the CDR3 is TGTGCCAGTAGTATAGGCGCAGGAATATCCTACGAGCAGTACTTC. It encodes CASSIGAGISYEQYF.

V usage is TRBV18 and J usage is TRBJ2-2; tentatively, D is TRBD2 (6 bases). Germline V gene lookup returns CDR1 KGHSH and CDR2 LQKENI. The CDR3 extends over 16 amino acids. Trimming left V 3 bases short and J 0 bases short, with 11 bases between. CDR3 amino acids: CASSPRGGANTGELFF. CDR3 bases: TGTGCCAGCTCACCTCGAGGAGGGGCGAACACCGGGGAGCTGTTTTTT.

This clone was detected once. V and J are TRBV29-1 and TRBJ2-1; 10 bases are shared with TRBD2. The ends lost 6 bases at V and 8 bases at J; junction bases unmatched: 4. In germline, CDR1 is SQVTM, CDR2 ANQGSEA. This CDR3 contains 12 residues. CDR3 sequence: CSVASGSDEQFF. CDR3 DNA sequence: TGCAGCGTAGCTAGCGGGAGCGATGAGCAGTTCTTC.

The CDR3 region has the DNA TGTGCCAGCAGCAAGGACAGGGTAAGGGCCTACGAGCAGTACTTC. Encoded protein: CASSKDRVRAYEQYF. This rearrangement joins TRBV11-2 to TRBJ2-7; TRBD1 agrees at 8 bases. CDR1 and CDR2 from the germline V gene are SGHAT and FQNNGV. This CDR3 spans 15 amino acids. V lost 5 bases, J lost 2 bases, and 8 bases stayed unmatched.

CDR3 amino acids: CASSLDSGVDTGELFF. CDR3 bases: TGTGCCAGCAGCCTTGATTCGGGAGTAGATACCGGGGAGCTGTTTTTT. The gene calls are TRBV7-2 and TRBJ2-2, with D possibly matching TRBD2 (6 bases). Germline CDR1 SGHTA, CDR2 FQGNSA. V dropped 5 bases and J dropped 5 bases, with 18 bases sitting between them. CDR3 length: 16 residues.

The V gene is TRBV27, the J gene TRBJ1-1; weak D call: TRBD1 (6 bases). The CDR3 sequence is 15 residues long. The V end lost 4 bases, the J end lost 4 bases, and 16 bases lay between the germline ends. Germline V gene data show CDR1 as MNHEY and CDR2 as SMNVEV (reference sequence). The CDR3 bases are TGTGCCAGCAGTTCACCCCCCCAGGGGACCACTGAAGCTTTCTTT. Protein product: CASSSPPQGTTEAFF.

The rearrangement joins TRBV9 to TRBJ2-2; 7 nucleotides line up with TRBD1. CDR3 size: 16 residues. Losses at the gene ends were 4 bases for V and 0 bases for J; bases not matched to a gene: 6. CDR1 SGDLS and CDR2 YYNGEE come from the germline V gene. The CDR3 sequence: CASSPRTGPNTGELFF. CDR3 nucleotides: TGTGCCAGCAGCCCCCGGACAGGCCCGAACACCGGGGAGCTGTTTTTT.

The chain links TRBV7-2 to TRBJ2-3; 8 positions agree with TRBD2. V lost 5 bases, J lost 4 bases, and 5 bases stayed unmatched. The germline CDR1 and CDR2 sequences are SGHTA and FQGNSA. CDR3 length equals 14 residues. In DNA form, the CDR3 reads TGTGCCAGCAGCCCTCGGGGGGGCCCAGATACGCAGTATTTT. This gives the protein CASSPRGGPDTQYF.

The table lists this clone with a count of one. The chain recombines TRBV30 with TRBJ1-5; 9 nucleotides line up with TRBD1. CDR1 and CDR2 (germline): GTSNPN, SVGIG (reference sequence). V was pared by 5 bases and J by 6 bases, with 2 bases of the junction left unmatched. The length of the CDR3 is 12 residues. CDR3 coding DNA: TGTGCCTGGGACAGGGGGGGTCAGCCCCAGCATTTT. Translated, it gives CAWDRGGQPQHF. Using reference TRBV30 and TRBJ1-5 for the parts outside the CDR3, the full variable domain is SQTIHQWPATLVQPVGSPLSLECTVEGTSNPNLYWYRQAAGRGLQLLFYSVGIGQISSEVPQNLSASRPQDRQFILSSKKLLLSDSGFYLCAWDRGGQPQHFGDGTRLSIL.

The J gene is TRBJ2-7, the V gene TRBV12-5, with D maybe TRBD1 (5 bases). Per the germline V gene, CDR1 is LGHNT and CDR2 is FRNRAP. The CDR3 runs to 17 residues. V gave up 6 bases and J gave up 0 bases, with 21 bases separating them. DNA for the CDR3: TGTGCTAGTGGGCTGGACCTAGGTGGGGCGAACTCCTACGAGCAGTACTTC. This gives the protein CASGLDLGGANSYEQYF.

This chain connects TRBV5-1 to TRBJ1-1; no firm D call. CDR3 length: 13 residues. Germline V CDR1 and CDR2: SGHRS, YFSETQ. V lost 3 bases and J 1 base, leaving 7 bases between the germline ends. CDR3 nucleotide sequence: TGCGCCAGCAGCTCCGTAGAGAACACTGAAGCTTTCTTT. This gives the protein CASSSVENTEAFF.

This chain uses TRBV27 with TRBJ2-5, with D maybe TRBD1 (5 bases). Germline CDR1 reads MNHEY; CDR2 reads SMNVEV (reference sequence). V lost 3 bases, J lost 1 base, and 6 bases lay in between. The CDR3 sequence is 13 residues long. The CDR3: CASSFDSQETQYF. The CDR3 nucleotides read TGTGCCAGCAGTTTTGACAGCCAAGAGACCCAGTACTTC.

This chain connects TRBV19 to TRBJ2-6; unclear D gene. The CDR3 spans 19 residues. V was cut by 5 bases and J by 5 bases, with 25 bases left in between. The V gene's germline CDR1 is LNHDA and CDR2 SQIVND (reference sequence). The CDR3 nucleotides read TGTGCCAGTAGTGTAGGTCCGACAAATTCACAAAGTCGGGCCAACGTCCTGACTTTC. Its translation: CASSVGPTNSQSRANVLTF.

The J gene is TRBJ2-5, the V gene TRBV19; perhaps TRBD2 as D (6 bases). The germline V gene encodes CDR1 LNHDA and CDR2 SQIVND (reference sequence). The CDR3 has 16 amino acids. Trimming removed 5 bases at V and 4 bases at J, with 20 bases between. In DNA, the CDR3 is TGTGCCAGTAGTCCGAGTCGGTCGGGAGTACGAGAGACCCAGTACTTC. It codes for CASSPSRSGVRETQYF.

This sequence joins TRBV29-1 and TRBJ1-1; 9 positions match TRBD1. The CDR3 has 14 residues. The ends lost 6 bases at V and 4 bases at J; junction bases unmatched: 9. CDR1 SQVTM and CDR2 ANQGSEA come from the germline V gene. The CDR3 is CSVARQGEGTEAFF. Here the CDR3 DNA reads TGCAGCGTCGCTAGACAGGGGGAGGGCACTGAAGCTTTCTTT.

The genes are TRBV30 and TRBJ1-6; 10 bases align to TRBD1. The CDR3 length is 13 residues. CDR1 GTSNPN and CDR2 SVGIG come from the germline V gene (reference sequence). J gave up 9 bases and V 3 bases, and 2 bases lay outside the gene matches. CDR3 in amino acids: CAWRRTGGSPLHF. Written as DNA, the CDR3 is TGTGCCTGGAGGCGGACAGGGGGTTCACCCCTCCACTTT. Full variable domain (outside the CDR3, taken from reference TRBV30 and TRBJ1-6): SQTIHQWPATLVQPVGSPLSLECTVEGTSNPNLYWYRQAAGRGLQLLFYSVGIGQISSEVPQNLSASRPQDRQFILSSKKLLLSDSGFYLCAWRRTGGSPLHFGNGTRLTVT.

This CDR3 is CASSGARTGKDYEQYF. Written as DNA, the CDR3 is TGTGCCAGCAGTGGCGCTCGGACAGGGAAGGACTACGAGCAGTACTTC. The chain couples TRBV6-1 to TRBJ2-7; 8 nucleotides agree with TRBD1. CDR3 length: 16 residues. Germline trimming cut 4 bases from V and 3 bases from J; bases unmatched to any gene: 11. Germline V gene sequence: CDR1 MNHNS, CDR2 SASEGT.

The J gene is TRBJ2-3, the V gene TRBV29-1; no clear D gene. The V end lost 0 bases, the J end lost 4 bases, and 14 bases lay between the germline ends. The CDR3 runs to 15 residues. CDR1 and CDR2 from the germline V gene are SQVTM and ANQGSEA. The CDR3 loop reads CSVEDLTELADTQYF. CDR3 nucleotides: TGCAGCGTTGAAGATCTAACGGAGCTGGCAGATACGCAGTATTTT.

The V and J genes are TRBV2 and TRBJ2-1; perhaps TRBD1 as D (5 bases). The CDR3 contains 15 residues. The V and J ends lost 1 base and 3 bases respectively, with 10 bases between them. Germline CDR1 SNHLY, CDR2 FYNNEI. The CDR3, as DNA: TGTGCCAGCAGTGAAGATAGGGGCCTCTACAATGAGCAGTTCTTC. It yields the protein CASSEDRGLYNEQFF.

The genes are TRBV7-8 and TRBJ1-1, with TRBD1 identical over 7 bases. Germline assignment: CDR1 SGHVS and CDR2 FQNEAQ. J was trimmed by 1 base and V by 3 bases; bases with no gene match: 11. The CDR3 has 17 residues. CDR3 nucleotides: TGTGCCAGCAGCTTTAGAGGGACAGATAGACCGAACACTGAAGCTTTCTTT. Its translation: CASSFRGTDRPNTEAFF.

J is TRBJ1-1 and V is TRBV29-1, with D perhaps TRBD1 (5 bases). The V gene lost 4 bases and the J gene lost 1 base, with 10 bases spanning the gap. This CDR3 has 13 residues. Germline values: CDR1 SQVTM, CDR2 ANQGSEA. This chain's CDR3 is CSVGTRANTEAFF. As DNA, the CDR3 is TGCAGCGTTGGTACCAGGGCGAACACTGAAGCTTTCTTT.

The chain couples TRBV6-5 to TRBJ2-3, with D possibly TRBD2 on 5 matching bases. The CDR3 runs 14 residues. In germline, CDR1 is MNHEY, CDR2 SVGAGI. Trimming removed 2 bases at V and 5 bases at J, with 11 bases between. The CDR3 nucleotides read TGTGCCAGCAGTTACAGTCGGGGTAAAGATACGCAGTATTTT. Translated, it gives CASSYSRGKDTQYF.

This chain joins TRBV20-1 and TRBJ1-4, with a weak D call TRBD1 (6 bases). V was pared by 6 bases and J by 8 bases, with 10 bases between. The CDR3 extends over 11 amino acids. CDR1 and CDR2 (germline): DFQATT, SNEGSKA (reference sequence). CDR3 residues: CSAEGVEKLFF. The CDR3 DNA follows: TGCAGTGCCGAGGGGGTAGAAAAACTGTTTTTT.

The chain carries TRBV5-1 and TRBJ2-7; 10 bases map to TRBD1. The CDR3 contains 14 residues. Germline V gene sequence: CDR1 SGHRS, CDR2 YFSETQ. V lost 4 bases and J lost 9; bases outside the gene matches: 10. The CDR3 DNA reads as TGCGCCAGCAGCCTAGGACAGGGGGTCGGGAGGCAGTACTTC. Translation: CASSLGQGVGRQYF.

Concerning this clone itself: This same CDR3 is encoded by further DNA sequences in the sample. This sequence joins TRBV18 and TRBJ2-5; D might be TRBD2 (5 bases). From germline, CDR1 is KGHSH and CDR2 LQKENI. The CDR3 consists of 15 residues. Trimming took 3 bases from V and 0 from J, leaving 11 bases between them. The CDR3 coding sequence is TGTGCCAGCTCACCGGTCAGGCGGGACCAAGAGACCCAGTACTTC. Its protein is CASSPVRRDQETQYF.

The V gene is TRBV19, the J gene TRBJ2-4; the match to TRBD1 covers 7 bases. CDR1 is LNHDA and CDR2 is SQIVND in the germline V gene (reference sequence). The CDR3 spans 13 residues. V was pared by 7 bases and J by 4 bases, with 4 bases of the junction left unmatched. The CDR3 is CASKGTEKNIQYF. CDR3 sequence (DNA): TGTGCCAGTAAGGGGACAGAAAAAAACATTCAGTACTTC.

V and J are TRBV6-4 and TRBJ1-1, with a weak D call TRBD1 (6 bases). The CDR3 length is 14 residues. CDR1 and CDR2 from the germline V gene are MRHNA and SNTAGT. V was trimmed by 5 bases and J by 4 bases, leaving 14 bases between them. The CDR3: CASSQQGWGTEAFF. DNA of the CDR3: TGTGCCAGCAGTCAACAGGGCTGGGGCACTGAAGCTTTCTTT.

The V call is TRBV6-5, the J call TRBJ1-2, with D unclear. Trimming removed 2 bases from V and 3 bases from J, with 4 bases in between. This CDR3 is built from 12 residues. Germline loops: CDR1 MNHEY, CDR2 SVGAGI. CDR3 DNA: TGTGCCAGCAGTTACACTTACTATGGCTACACCTTC. Amino acids: CASSYTYYGYTF.